The 32 T cell receptor beta chains presented below share a single source sample, sequenced in a study. Repertoires were generated with immunoSEQ multiplex PCR, while TCRdb's copy carries only in-frame clones and drops some. The data hold about 50,000 clones, with 85% to 95% observed a single time. The sequenced sample consisted of PBMCs. The receptors originated from a man aged 35-49 years with rheumatoid arthritis.

This chain connects TRBV24-1 to TRBJ2-5; D tentatively fits TRBD1 or TRBD2 (5 bases each). V dropped 5 bases and J dropped 5 bases, with 11 bases sitting between them. There are 13 residues in the CDR3. Germline loops: CDR1 KGHDR, CDR2 SFDVKD. CDR3 sequence: CATSVPGTETQYF. DNA for the CDR3: TGTGCCACCAGTGTGCCGGGGACGGAGACCCAGTACTTC.

The rearrangement joins TRBV30 to TRBJ1-1; the D is unclear. Germline-derived CDR1 and CDR2 are GTSNPN and SVGIG (reference sequence). The CDR3 is 12 residues long. The germline V and J ends were trimmed by 5 bases and 1 base, with 8 bases remaining between them. In DNA, the CDR3 is TGTGCCTGGGGGCGAGGGAACACTGAAGCTTTCTTT. This sequence encodes CAWGRGNTEAFF.

The chain uses TRBV19 and TRBJ1-6, with unresolved D. The CDR3 sequence is 11 residues long. CDR1 and CDR2 (germline): LNHDA, SQIVND (reference sequence). The CDR3 region is CASGVNSPLHF. The CDR3 nucleotides read TGTGCGTCCGGGGTGAATTCACCCCTCCACTTT. Complete variable domain (other parts from reference TRBV19 and TRBJ1-6): DGGITQSPKYLFRKEGQNVTLSCEQNLNHDAMYWYRQDPGQGLRLIYYSQIVNDFQKGDIAEGYSVSREKKESFPLTVTSAQKNPTAFYLCASGVNSPLHFGNGTRLTVT.

This chain joins TRBV5-1 and TRBJ2-1; 12 bases map to TRBD2. This CDR3 has 16 residues. The V segment lost 0 bases and the J segment 4 bases; nucleotides outside the gene matches: 2. The germline gives CDR1 SGHRS, CDR2 YFSETQ. CDR3: CASSLGTSGVYNEQFF. The CDR3 DNA sequence: TGCGCCAGCAGCTTGGGGACTAGCGGGGTATACAATGAGCAGTTCTTC.

This clone was found once. The chain combines TRBV27 with TRBJ2-7; 7 bases line up with TRBD2. The CDR3 is 14 amino acids. V was pared by 2 bases and J by 7 bases, with 8 bases of the junction left unmatched. In germline, CDR1 is MNHEY, CDR2 SMNVEV (reference sequence). The CDR3 spells CASSLGLGAVEQYF. The CDR3 DNA is TGTGCCAGCAGTTTAGGACTAGGGGCCGTGGAGCAGTACTTC.

The chain joins TRBV18 to TRBJ1-6, with D hard to call. Trimming removed 4 bases from V and 10 bases from J, with 8 bases in between. Germline CDR1 and CDR2: KGHSH and LQKENI. The CDR3 contains 12 residues. The CDR3 DNA reads TGTGCCAGCTCACTCCCGACCTCACCCCTCCACTTT. As protein: CASSLPTSPLHF.

This clone has only one observation. The CDR3 sequence: CSVATGVGEQYF. The CDR3 bases are TGCAGCGTTGCGACAGGGGTAGGGGAGCAGTACTTC. The gene calls are TRBV29-1 and TRBJ2-7, with 8 bases that match TRBD1. Germline values: CDR1 SQVTM, CDR2 ANQGSEA. V was clipped by 4 bases and J by 7 bases; unmatched bases: 6. The CDR3 is 12 residues long.

The rearrangement joins TRBV5-6 to TRBJ2-7; no firm D call. In germline, CDR1 is SGHDT, CDR2 YYEEEE. The V end lost 7 bases, the J end lost 2 bases, and 16 bases lay between the germline ends. The CDR3 is 14 residues long. For the CDR3, the DNA is TGTGCCAGCGCAACGTACGGCGTTACCTACGAGCAGTACTTC. Amino acid sequence: CASATYGVTYEQYF.

This clone was observed once. The rearrangement links TRBV28 to TRBJ2-7; weak D call: TRBD2 (5 bases). The CDR3 runs to 14 residues. Germline V gene data show CDR1 as MDHEN and CDR2 as SYDVKM. Trimming pared 4 bases from V and 4 bases from J, leaving 14 bases between. The CDR3, as DNA: TGTGCCAGCAGTTCCCCGGACTGGATTTACGAGCAGTACTTC. Encoded protein: CASSSPDWIYEQYF. The variable domain in full, completed from reference TRBV28 and TRBJ2-7, reads DVKVTQSSRYLVKRTGEKVFLECVQDMDHENMFWYRQDPGLGLRLIYFSYDVKMKEKGDIPEGYSVSREKKERFSLILESASTNQTSMYLCASSSPDWIYEQYFGPGTRLTVT.

V is TRBV9 and J is TRBJ2-3, with D uncertain. The CDR3 sequence is 15 residues long. V was shortened by 0 bases and J by 0 bases, with 8 bases between the two germline ends. From germline, CDR1 is SGDLS and CDR2 YYNGEE. The CDR3 reads CASSVGVDSTDTQYF. The CDR3 DNA reads as TGTGCCAGCAGCGTAGGAGTGGACAGCACAGATACGCAGTATTTT.

The CDR3 protein is CASSTQQEDNYEQYF. In DNA, the CDR3 is TGTGCCAGCAGTACGCAGCAGGAGGACAACTACGAGCAGTACTTC. The V call is TRBV7-2, the J call TRBJ2-7; D tentatively reads TRBD1 or TRBD2 (5 bases each). Trimming stripped 6 bases from V and 3 bases from J, with 18 bases between. Germline loops: CDR1 SGHTA, CDR2 FQGNSA. The CDR3 is 15 amino acids.

The V gene is TRBV30, the J gene TRBJ1-5; D is unresolved. V was pared by 0 bases and J by 3 bases, with 6 bases between. This CDR3 has 13 amino acids. Germline CDR1 is GTSNPN and CDR2 is SVGIG (reference sequence). The CDR3 sequence is CAWSVGPNQPQHF. The CDR3, as DNA: TGTGCCTGGAGTGTAGGCCCCAATCAGCCCCAGCATTTT. The variable domain in full, with the rest retrieved from reference TRBV30 and TRBJ1-5, is SQTIHQWPATLVQPVGSPLSLECTVEGTSNPNLYWYRQAAGRGLQLLFYSVGIGQISSEVPQNLSASRPQDRQFILSSKKLLLSDSGFYLCAWSVGPNQPQHFGDGTRLSIL.

The rearrangement joins TRBV10-1 to TRBJ1-1; 7 bases are a match to TRBD1. Germline V gene lookup returns CDR1 WNHNN and CDR2 SYGVQD (reference sequence). The CDR3 runs to 18 residues. J was trimmed by 5 bases and V by 4 bases; bases with no gene match: 19. CDR3 protein: CASSVSPGAVAGGTEAFF. CDR3 DNA: TGCGCCAGCAGTGTATCTCCGGGAGCCGTAGCAGGGGGGACTGAAGCTTTCTTT.

The chain has TRBV24-1 and TRBJ2-1; unclear D gene. This CDR3 is 17 amino acids long. The V gene's germline CDR1 is KGHDR and CDR2 SFDVKD. V was clipped by 2 bases and J by 0 bases, with 13 bases between them. The CDR3 DNA reads as TGTGCCACCAGTGATTCCCCTCACTCAGGCTCCTACAATGAGCAGTTCTTC. Translation gives CATSDSPHSGSYNEQFF.

This sequence joins TRBV28 and TRBJ2-1, with 9 nucleotides matching TRBD2. The CDR3 loop spans 14 amino acids. The germline V gene has CDR1 MDHEN and CDR2 SYDVKM. V dropped 4 bases and J dropped 8; count of bases not matched to a gene: 6. CDR3: CASSSFSGSYEQFF. The CDR3, as DNA: TGTGCCAGCAGTTCGTTTAGCGGGAGCTATGAGCAGTTCTTC.

The V gene is TRBV2, the J gene TRBJ2-5; TRBD2 agrees at 7 bases. The germline gives CDR1 SNHLY, CDR2 FYNNEI. Losses at the gene ends were 9 bases for V and 5 bases for J; bases not matched to a gene: 6. The CDR3 runs 12 residues. CDR3 residues: CASRAGGETQYF. In nucleotides, the CDR3 is TGTGCCAGTAGGGCCGGGGGGGAGACCCAGTACTTC.

The J gene is TRBJ1-2, the V gene TRBV27; 12 bases are shared with TRBD1. Germline trimming cut 6 bases from V and 6 bases from J; bases unmatched to any gene: 5. The CDR3 spans 14 residues. The germline V gene has CDR1 MNHEY and CDR2 SMNVEV (reference sequence). The CDR3 DNA follows: TGTGCCAGCAGGGGACAGGGGGCATCGAATGGCTACACCTTC. Its translation: CASRGQGASNGYTF.

In its sample, this clone was seen once. The gene calls are TRBV18 and TRBJ1-5; D perhaps matches TRBD1 (6 bases). Germline V gives CDR1 KGHSH, CDR2 LQKENI. The V end lost 1 base, the J end lost 4 bases, and 14 bases lay between the germline ends. The CDR3 runs to 16 residues. The CDR3 DNA sequence: TGTGCCAGCTCACCACAGGGGGGGAAGGGAAATCAGCCCCAGCATTTT. Translation: CASSPQGGKGNQPQHF.

The chain employs TRBV27 and TRBJ2-7; 7 bases agree with TRBD1. Looked up from germline, CDR1 is MNHEY and CDR2 is SMNVEV (reference sequence). The CDR3 has 15 amino acids. Germline trimming cut 6 bases from V and 1 base from J; bases unmatched to any gene: 9. CDR3 sequence reads: CASRRPGTVSYEQYF. As DNA, the CDR3 is TGTGCCAGCAGAAGGCCTGGGACAGTATCCTACGAGCAGTACTTC.

CDR3 sequence: CASAPTSEVLAKNIQYF. The CDR3 coding sequence is TGTGCCTCAGCCCCGACTAGCGAAGTATTAGCCAAAAACATTCAGTACTTC. The chain links TRBV3-1 (or the pseudogene TRBV3-2) to TRBJ2-4; 8 positions match TRBD2. The CDR3 contains 17 residues. Germline V gene lookup returns CDR1 LGHDT and CDR2 YNNKEL (reference sequence). V was clipped by 11 bases and J by 0 bases; unmatched bases: 15.

This chain links TRBV11-3 with TRBJ2-7, with a possible D match to TRBD1 (6 bases). V was cut by 5 bases and J by 10 bases, with 15 bases left in between. The CDR3 totals 12 residues. The V gene's germline CDR1 is SGHNT and CDR2 YENEEA. The CDR3 DNA sequence: TGTGCCAGCAGCCGTACCGGGACACCCCAGTACTTC. Its translation is CASSRTGTPQYF. Full variable domain (outside the CDR3, taken from reference TRBV11-3 and TRBJ2-7): EAGVVQSPRYKIIEKKQPVAFWCNPISGHNTLYWYLQNLGQGPELLIRYENEEAVDDSQLPKDRFSAERLKGVDSTLKIQPAELGDSAVYLCASSRTGTPQYFGPGTRLTVT.

The gene calls are TRBV5-1 and TRBJ1-1, with 8 bases lining up with TRBD1. Trimming removed 5 bases from V and 4 bases from J; junction bases left unmatched: 4. The CDR3 is 13 residues long. Germline CDR1 and CDR2: SGHRS and YFSETQ. Here the CDR3 reads CASSNTGGTEAFF. CDR3 DNA sequence: TGCGCCAGCAGTAATACAGGGGGCACTGAAGCTTTCTTT.

The rearrangement joins TRBV27 to TRBJ2-3; 10 bases agree with TRBD2. CDR1 MNHEY and CDR2 SMNVEV come from the germline V gene (reference sequence). The CDR3 totals 14 residues. V dropped 3 bases and J dropped 10; count of bases not matched to a gene: 7. For the CDR3, the DNA is TGTGCCAGCAGTTTCAGGCTAGCGGGGGTTTCGCAGTATTTT. Its translation: CASSFRLAGVSQYF.

This clone was detected only once. The chain links TRBV15 to TRBJ2-7, with D unclear. CDR1 and CDR2 (germline): LNHNV, YYDKDF (reference sequence). Deletions cut 0 bases from V and 2 bases from J, with 11 bases between. The CDR3 sequence is 15 residues long. The CDR3: CATSRERFGAYEQYF. CDR3 sequence (DNA): TGTGCCACCAGCAGAGAACGATTTGGTGCCTACGAGCAGTACTTC. Filled out from reference TRBV15 and TRBJ2-7, the complete variable domain reads DAMVIQNPRYQVTQFGKPVTLSCSQTLNHNVMYWYQQKSSQAPKLLFHYYDKDFNNEADTPDNFQSRRPNTSFCFLDIRSPGLGDTAMYLCATSRERFGAYEQYFGPGTRLTVT.

The V call is TRBV27, the J call TRBJ1-2; possibly TRBD1 for D (5 bases). The V end lost 6 bases, the J end lost 5 bases, and 13 bases lay between the germline ends. This CDR3 contains 13 residues. Per the germline V gene, CDR1 is MNHEY and CDR2 is SMNVEV (reference sequence). The CDR3 DNA follows: TGTGCCAGCAGAGGGGAGGCCAGGTATGGCTACACCTTC. Translation gives CASRGEARYGYTF.

The rearrangement uses TRBV27 and TRBJ2-5, with 10 bases fitting TRBD2. The germline CDR1 and CDR2 sequences are MNHEY and SMNVEV (reference sequence). This CDR3 contains 15 residues. With V trimmed by 4 bases and J by 0 bases, 2 bases remained unmatched. DNA of the CDR3: TGTGCCAGCAGTTGGACTAGCGGAAACCAAGAGACCCAGTACTTC. It encodes CASSWTSGNQETQYF.

The V call is TRBV9, the J call TRBJ2-2; either TRBD1 or TRBD2 may supply D (5 bases each). V was pared by 0 bases and J by 5 bases, with 11 bases between. Germline V lookup: CDR1 SGDLS, CDR2 YYNGEE. The CDR3 has 15 residues. This CDR3 reads CASSVGVGETGELFF. In nucleotides, the CDR3 is TGTGCCAGCAGCGTAGGCGTAGGGGAGACCGGGGAGCTGTTTTTT.

This chain connects TRBV5-4 to TRBJ2-3, with TRBD2 matching 7 bases. V shed 2 bases, J shed 2 bases, and the junction held 5 bases outside the gene matches. Germline loops: CDR1 SGHNT, CDR2 YYREEE (reference sequence). The CDR3 has 15 amino acids. CDR3 DNA: TGTGCCAGCAGCTTTCCCGGGACTAACACAGATACGCAGTATTTT. Translating gives CASSFPGTNTDTQYF.

The chain has TRBV7-9 and TRBJ1-4; D unclear. The CDR3 has 12 residues. Germline lookup yields CDR1 SEHNR and CDR2 FQNEAQ (reference sequence). With 1 base removed from V and 4 bases from J, the gap between germline ends came to 1 base. This chain's CDR3 is CASSLDNEKLFF. The CDR3, as DNA: TGTGCCAGCAGCTTAGATAATGAAAAACTGTTTTTT.

This clone has a single count. The V call is TRBV10-1, the J call TRBJ1-4; D unclear. Between the trimmed V and J ends, which lost 7 bases and 0 bases, there was a span of 6 bases. Germline V gene sequence: CDR1 WNHNN, CDR2 SYGVQD (reference sequence). The CDR3 totals 13 residues. The CDR3 region has the DNA TGCGCCAGCACCGGATCAACTAATGAAAAACTGTTTTTT. Translated, it gives CASTGSTNEKLFF.

The chain uses TRBV12-3 or TRBV12-4 and TRBJ1-5; D is undetermined. V lost 3 bases to trimming and J lost 7 bases, with 7 bases between them. The CDR3 runs 12 residues. In DNA form, the CDR3 reads TGTGCCAGCAGTTTTGGGGAGCAGCCCCAGCATTTT. Amino acid sequence: CASSFGEQPQHF.

The chain uses TRBV25-1 and TRBJ2-7; 8 nucleotides align to TRBD1. CDR1 MGHDK and CDR2 SYGVNS come from the germline V gene. The CDR3 is made up of 15 amino acids. V trimming: 4 bases; J trimming: 2 bases; junction bases outside the gene matches: 7. The CDR3 sequence: CASSVVRTGTYEQYF. Written as DNA, the CDR3 is TGTGCCAGCAGTGTTGTAAGGACAGGGACCTACGAGCAGTACTTC.